Listed below are T cell receptor beta chains from one sample, sequenced in a study of siplizumab effects on memory and regulatory T cells. Clones were read by immunoSEQ multiplex PCR, and TCRdb kept only the in-frame ones, dropping some. In the table there are almost 20,000 clones, about 45% of which are singletons. Their antigens remain unidentified. The sequenced sample consisted of CFSE-low (dividing) CD4+ T cells sorted from an allogeneic mixed lymphocyte reaction. The receptors shown here come from a human donor in good health; the cells came from an allogeneic mixed lymphocyte reaction. Some clones in this sample may be carry-over from other donors' samples. Each CDR3 is given with its conserved first and last residue. The D gene is left open where the match is weak. Only part of the rows carry a size: once, few, many, or a class if the clone is expanded.

CDR3 | DNA | D | J | V | size
CASRSLAGGYNEQFF | TGTGCCAGCAGATCACTAGCGGGTGGGTACAATGAGCAGTTCTTC | TRBD2 | TRBJ2-1 | TRBV2 | few
CASSLRRSTDTQYF | TGTGCCAGTAGTTTGCGCAGAAGCACAGATACGCAGTATTTT | . | TRBJ2-3 | TRBV19 | few
CASSQGLGDTQYF | TGTGCCAGCAGCCAAGGGTTGGGAGATACGCAGTATTTT | . | TRBJ2-3 | TRBV4-2 | .
CASSYLGQQYF | TGTGCCAGCAGTTACCTCGGGCAGCAGTACTTC | . | TRBJ2-7 | TRBV6-6 | once
CASSLFGQAGNTIYF | TGTGCCAGCAGCTTATTCGGGCAGGCTGGAAACACCATATATTTT | . | TRBJ1-3 | TRBV7-2 | .
CASKDWETQYF | TGTGCCAGCAAAGATTGGGAGACCCAGTACTTC | . | TRBJ2-5 | TRBV6-5 | .
CASRRQQGRIYEQYF | TGCGCCAGCAGAAGGCAACAGGGGAGAATCTACGAGCAGTACTTC | TRBD1 | TRBJ2-7 | TRBV10-2 | many
CASSLDSPDTEAFF | TGCGCCAGCAGCTTGGACAGCCCCGACACTGAAGCTTTCTTT | . | TRBJ1-1 | TRBV5-1 | .
CSVGTGLKQYF | TGCAGCGTCGGGACCGGGTTAAAGCAGTACTTC | . | TRBJ2-7 | TRBV29-1 | few
CATSRDPVLETQYF | TGTGCCACCAGCAGAGATCCGGTCCTGGAGACCCAGTACTTC | . | TRBJ2-5 | TRBV15 | .
CASTSDGGSYEQYF | TGTGCCAGCACCTCGGATGGCGGGAGTTACGAGCAGTACTTC | TRBD2 | TRBJ2-7 | TRBV6-5 | few
CASSLLFGLSQETQYF | TGTGCCAGCAGCTTACTGTTCGGTTTATCCCAAGAGACCCAGTACTTC | . | TRBJ2-5 | TRBV7-6 | .
CASNGNLGGAPDTQYF | TGTGCCAGCAACGGGAATCTGGGGGGCGCCCCAGATACGCAGTATTTT | . | TRBJ2-3 | TRBV28 | .
CASSLAYGVKRDQPQHF | TGTGCCAGCAGCTTAGCGTATGGTGTAAAGAGAGATCAGCCCCAGCATTTT | . | TRBJ1-5 | TRBV7-9 | .
CASSSVGNTEAFF | TGCGCCAGCAGCTCGGTGGGAAACACTGAAGCTTTCTTT | . | TRBJ1-1 | TRBV5-1 | .
CASSSRTVDTEAFF | TGTGCCAGCTCATCCAGGACAGTGGACACTGAAGCTTTCTTT | . | TRBJ1-1 | TRBV18 | .